The 4 T cell receptor beta chains below come from one sample, sequenced in a study of T cell repertoires in cytomegalovirus infection. TCRdb passed the reads through MiXCR, listing each CDR3 protein once. The sample lists 26,000 or so distinct CDR3 sequences, around 19% seen once, with 70% to 90% in the top ten. These receptors' antigens are unknown. Sample: CD8+ T cells from cultured PBMCs, taken from culture after CMV antigen stimulation. The receptors derive from a human donor in good health (CMV status not recorded). Some clones in this sample may be carry-over from other donors' samples.

The J gene is TRBJ2-7, the V gene TRBV7-4, with TRBD1 matching 9 bases. The CDR3 contains 16 residues. J was trimmed by 2 bases and V by 5 bases; bases with no gene match: 10. Per the germline V gene, CDR1 is SGHVT and CDR2 is SQSDAQ. In DNA, the CDR3 is TGTGCCAGCAGCCCCCCCACCGGGACAGGGACCTACGAGCAGTACTTC. Translating it yields CASSPPTGTGTYEQYF.

The sample holds a few counts of this clonotype. The chain is built from TRBV6-5 and TRBJ1-3, with no clear D. CDR1 is MNHEY, CDR2 SVGAGI, per germline. The V gene lost 7 bases and the J gene lost 1 base, with 20 bases spanning the gap. The CDR3 loop spans 17 amino acids. The CDR3, as DNA: TGTGCCAGCATTAACCTGGATTTGTTGGGGTCTGGAAACACCATATATTTT. It translates to CASINLDLLGSGNTIYF.

This clonotype was found a few times. The genes are TRBV7-2 and TRBJ2-5; D perhaps matches TRBD1 (6 bases). This CDR3 comprises 16 residues. Germline V gene data show CDR1 as SGHTA and CDR2 as FQGNSA. Between the trimmed V and J ends, which lost 5 bases and 3 bases, there was a span of 19 bases. The CDR3 sequence is CASSPPWAPGEETQYF. Here the CDR3 DNA reads TGTGCCAGCAGCCCCCCCTGGGCCCCAGGGGAAGAGACCCAGTACTTC. The full variable domain, in which reference TRBV7-2 and TRBJ2-5 provide the parts outside the CDR3, is GAGVSQSPSNKVTEKGKDVELRCDPISGHTALYWYRQSLGQGLEFLIYFQGNSAPDKSGLPSDRFSAERTGGSVSTLTIQRTQQEDSAVYLCASSPPWAPGEETQYFGPGTRLLVL.

The V call is TRBV7-8, the J call TRBJ1-5; D remains unclear. This CDR3 spans 16 amino acids. With 3 bases removed from V and 2 bases from J, the gap between germline ends came to 14 bases. Germline V gene data show CDR1 as SGHVS and CDR2 as FQNEAQ. CDR3 DNA: TGTGCCAGCAGCTTGGCCCGTGCGGCTGGCAATCAGCCCCAGCATTTT. Translation: CASSLARAAGNQPQHF.